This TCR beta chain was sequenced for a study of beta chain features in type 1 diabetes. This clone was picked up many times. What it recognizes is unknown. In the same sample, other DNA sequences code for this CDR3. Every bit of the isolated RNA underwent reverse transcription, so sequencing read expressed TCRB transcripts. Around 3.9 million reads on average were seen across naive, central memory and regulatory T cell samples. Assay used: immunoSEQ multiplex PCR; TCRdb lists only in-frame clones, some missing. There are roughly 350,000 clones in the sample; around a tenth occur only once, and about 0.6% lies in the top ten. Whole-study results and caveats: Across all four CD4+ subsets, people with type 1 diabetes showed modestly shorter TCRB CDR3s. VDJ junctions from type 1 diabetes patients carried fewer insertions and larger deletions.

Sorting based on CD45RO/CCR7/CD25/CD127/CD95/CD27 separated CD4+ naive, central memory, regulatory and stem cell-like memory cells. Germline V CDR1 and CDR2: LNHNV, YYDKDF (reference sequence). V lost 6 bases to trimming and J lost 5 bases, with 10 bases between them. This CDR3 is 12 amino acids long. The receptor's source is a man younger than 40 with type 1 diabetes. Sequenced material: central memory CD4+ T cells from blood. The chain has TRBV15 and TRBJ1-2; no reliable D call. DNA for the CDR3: TGTGCCACCAGTCGCGACACGTATGGCTACACCTTC. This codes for CATSRDTYGYTF.